This TCR beta chain is drawn from a study of shared clonotypes between healthy human individuals. The overall study: Per donor, three plates held CD4 naive cells, three held CD4 memory, two held CD8 naive and one held CD8 memory.

The germline CDR1 and CDR2 sequences are SGHAT and FQNNGV. This CDR3 is built from 16 residues. Losses at the gene ends were 5 bases for V and 9 bases for J; bases not matched to a gene: 18. Assay used: immunoSEQ multiplex PCR; TCRdb lists only in-frame clones, some missing. Of roughly 1,100,000 clones in the sample, about 75% were seen once. Material: memory CD4+ T cells sorted from blood. Subset reported: CD45RA-negative fraction. The origin of this receptor is a man younger than 35 in good health. The rearrangement uses TRBV11-2 and TRBJ2-5, with 7 bases lining up with TRBD2. This CDR3 reads CASSPPGTTLGRAQYF. CDR3 coding DNA: TGTGCCAGCAGCCCCCCAGGGACTACCCTGGGGCGGGCCCAGTACTTC.